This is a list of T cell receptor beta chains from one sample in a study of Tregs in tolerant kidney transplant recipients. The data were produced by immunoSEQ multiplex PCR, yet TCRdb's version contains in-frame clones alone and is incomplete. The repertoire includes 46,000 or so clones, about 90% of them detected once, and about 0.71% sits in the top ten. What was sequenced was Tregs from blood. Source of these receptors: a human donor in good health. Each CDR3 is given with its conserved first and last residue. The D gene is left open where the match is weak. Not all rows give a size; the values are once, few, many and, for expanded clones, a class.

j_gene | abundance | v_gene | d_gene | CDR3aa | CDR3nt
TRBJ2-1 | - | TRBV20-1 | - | CSAIPYNEQFF | TGCAGTGCTATACCTTACAATGAGCAGTTCTTC
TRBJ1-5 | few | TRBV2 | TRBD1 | CASMGQGNQPQHF | TGTGCCAGCATGGGACAGGGGAATCAGCCCCAGCATTTT
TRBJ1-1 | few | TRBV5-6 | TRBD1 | CASSKDRGVVGTEAFF | TGTGCCAGCAGCAAGGACAGGGGAGTTGTTGGGACTGAAGCTTTCTTT
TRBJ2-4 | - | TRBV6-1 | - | CASSDRGTLAKNIQYF | TGTGCCAGCAGTGATCGAGGGACCTTAGCCAAAAACATTCAGTACTTC
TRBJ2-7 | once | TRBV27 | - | CASSLSRWRGGPPWEQYF | TGTGCCAGCAGTTTATCCCGGTGGAGGGGAGGTCCGCCCTGGGAGCAGTACTTC
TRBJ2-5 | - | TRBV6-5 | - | CASSYSFLEGGETQYF | TGTGCCAGCAGTTACTCATTTTTAGAGGGTGGGGAGACCCAGTACTTC
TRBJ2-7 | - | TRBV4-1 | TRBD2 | CASSLGLAGNSVF | TGCGCCAGCAGCCTTGGACTAGCGGGAAATTCGGTCTTC
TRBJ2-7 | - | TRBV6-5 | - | CASTPMGRPHEQYF | TGTGCCAGCACCCCCATGGGGCGCCCCCACGAGCAGTACTTC
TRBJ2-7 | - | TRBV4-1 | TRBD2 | CASSLGLASQQYF | TGCGCCAGCAGCCTCGGACTAGCGAGCCAGCAGTACTTC
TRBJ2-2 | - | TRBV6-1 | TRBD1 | CASSESLGQGFNTGELFF | TGTGCCAGCAGTGAGTCTCTCGGACAGGGCTTTAACACCGGGGAGCTGTTTTTT
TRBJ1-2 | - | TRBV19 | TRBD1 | CASSTIDRGYGYTF | TGTGCCAGTAGTACTATCGACAGGGGGTATGGCTACACCTTC
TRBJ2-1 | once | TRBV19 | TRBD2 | CACRRGTSGQGEQFF | TGTGCCTGCCGGAGGGGGACTAGCGGTCAGGGTGAGCAGTTCTTC
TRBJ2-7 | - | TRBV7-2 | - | CASSLNRYPSYEQYF | TGTGCCAGCAGCTTGAACAGGTACCCCTCCTACGAGCAGTACTTC
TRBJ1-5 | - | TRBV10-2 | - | CASSEPRGLGNQPQHF | TGCGCCAGCAGTGAGCCACGAGGGTTGGGCAATCAGCCCCAGCATTTT
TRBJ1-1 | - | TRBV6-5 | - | CASSLTPGENTEAFF | TGTGCCAGCAGTTTGACCCCCGGGGAGAACACTGAAGCTTTCTTT
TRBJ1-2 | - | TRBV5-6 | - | CASSLVGINYGYTF | TGTGCCAGCAGCTTGGTGGGAATTAACTATGGCTACACCTTC
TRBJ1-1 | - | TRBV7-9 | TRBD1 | CASSFTGTEGTEAFF | TGTGCCAGCAGCTTTACCGGGACAGAGGGCACTGAAGCTTTCTTT
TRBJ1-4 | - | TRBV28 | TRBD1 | CASSRTGAEEKLFF | TGTGCCAGCAGCCGGACAGGGGCTGAGGAAAAACTGTTTTTT
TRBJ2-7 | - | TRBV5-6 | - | CASSLFGPYEQYF | TGTGCCAGCAGCCTGTTTGGTCCCTACGAGCAGTACTTC
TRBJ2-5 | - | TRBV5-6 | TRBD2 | CASSWGTREETQYF | TGTGCCAGCAGCTGGGGGACTAGGGAAGAGACCCAGTACTTC
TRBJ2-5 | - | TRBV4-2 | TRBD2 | CASSRGLAVQETQYF | TGTGCCAGCAGCCGCGGACTAGCGGTACAAGAGACCCAGTACTTC
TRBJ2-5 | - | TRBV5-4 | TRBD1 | CASSVGQGVGETQYF | TGTGCCAGCAGTGTGGGACAGGGGGTTGGAGAGACCCAGTACTTC
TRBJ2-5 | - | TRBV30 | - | CAWSRVAGSVGETQYF | TGTGCCTGGAGTCGGGTAGCAGGGAGCGTCGGAGAGACCCAGTACTTC
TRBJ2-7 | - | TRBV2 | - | CASRRGRTNYEQYF | TGTGCCAGCAGAAGGGGACGGACTAACTACGAGCAGTACTTC
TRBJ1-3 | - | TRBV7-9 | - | CASSASSGNTIYF | TGTGCCAGCAGCGCCAGCTCTGGAAACACCATATATTTT
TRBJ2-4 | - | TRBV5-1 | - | CASSLGAGDSKNIQYF | TGCGCCAGCAGCTTGGGGGCAGGGGATTCCAAAAACATTCAGTACTTC
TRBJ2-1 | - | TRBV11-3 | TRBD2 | CASSSSGTSGNEQFF | TGTGCCAGCAGCTCTTCCGGGACTAGCGGCAATGAGCAGTTCTTC
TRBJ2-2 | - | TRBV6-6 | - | CASGVNTGELFF | TGTGCCAGCGGGGTAAACACCGGGGAGCTGTTTTTT